This T cell receptor beta chain came from a study of shared clonotypes between healthy human individuals. Here immunoSEQ multiplex PCR was the method, and the copy in TCRdb shows in-frame clones only, minus some. This sample has roughly 2,000,000 clones, with just under 95% found just once. Terminally differentiated effector memory CD45RA+ cells were left out of the naive CD8 fraction, which was CD45RO-negative and positively selected for CCR7. This TCR was sampled from a man between 18 and 35 years old in good health. Some clones in this sample may be carry-over from other donors' samples. The sequencing input was naive CD8+ T cells from PBMCs.

The CDR3 loop reads CASSPDRGPGYGYTF. The DNA for the CDR3 is TGTGCCAGCAGCCCGGACAGGGGCCCCGGTTATGGCTACACCTTC. The rearrangement joins TRBV14 to TRBJ1-2; 9 bases agree with TRBD1. The CDR3 length is 15 residues. Germline trimming cut 4 bases from V and 5 bases from J; bases unmatched to any gene: 8. Germline V CDR1 and CDR2: SGHDN, FVKESK. The whole variable domain, remainder taken from reference TRBV14 and TRBJ1-2, is EAGVTQFPSHSVIEKGQTVTLRCDPISGHDNLYWYRRVMGKEIKFLLHFVKESKQDESGMPNNRFLAERTGGTYSTLKVQPAELEDSGVYFCASSPDRGPGYGYTFGSGTRLTVV.